The following is a T cell receptor (beta chain) sequence with its context. Its antigen remains unidentified. The second PCR ran about 6 to 11 cycles with a sample-barcoded 5' primer and J-beta primers. TCRdb reanalysed the 5' RACE reads using MiXCR and keeps one entry per CDR3 protein. This table has over 600,000 distinct CDR3 sequences, about 43% appearing once. The sample originates from a study of blood T cells in healthy people across ages. General study points: Bulk PBMC profiling left naive and antigen-experienced comparisons inconclusive. The long-lived group displayed more naive CD4+ cells, plus higher diversity, than the aged donors did.

The germline V gene has CDR1 SEHNR and CDR2 FQNEAQ (reference sequence). The V segment lost 1 base and the J segment 5 bases; nucleotides outside the gene matches: 12. The CDR3 sequence is 17 residues long. This receptor was taken from a man older than 75 in good health. The gene calls are TRBV7-9 and TRBJ2-3, with 7 bases aligning to TRBD2. The sample taken for sequencing was blood. The CDR3 sequence: CASSLVGQRDGGDTQYF. DNA for the CDR3: TGTGCCAGCAGCTTAGTCGGCCAGCGGGACGGGGGAGATACGCAGTATTTT.